This T cell receptor beta chain was captured by sequencing in a study of blood T cell repertoires in COVID-19. Profiled with immunoSEQ multiplex PCR; TCRdb holds only in-frame clones, not every one. The sample carries approximately 130,000 clones, around 83% recorded once. This clone was observed a single time. Germline CDR1 is SGHRS and CDR2 is YFSETQ. The CDR3 extends over 14 amino acids. J was trimmed by 2 bases and V by 7 bases; bases with no gene match: 7. The TCR comes from a man aged 25 to 40 who had recovered from COVID-19. The sequenced sample was PBMCs or T cells enriched from blood (not recorded which). V usage is TRBV5-1 and J usage is TRBJ2-3; 7 nucleotides match TRBD1. The DNA of the CDR3 is TGCGCCAGCTCTGGGACAGAGACCACAGATACGCAGTATTTT. Translation: CASSGTETTDTQYF.